This T cell receptor (beta chain) comes out of a study of blood T cells in healthy people across ages (dated by TCRdb to 2013 to 2016). Study-level background: In model experiments, roughly one uniquely barcoded TCR beta cDNA molecule per two T cells was captured by template switching. To track age-related changes in TCR beta repertoire diversity, the study relied on deep sequencing normalized with unique cDNA molecular identifiers. Four age groups were formed from the donors: young (average about 16 years), middle-aged (approximately 42), aged (approximately 60) and long-lived (around 82). To avoid experimental bias, donors of different ages were distributed randomly across sequencing lanes. The study analyzed two additional independent replicas of 1 million unique cDNA reads from the same blood draw for two donors, one aged 18 to 29 and one aged 80 or older. Summary of the overall study and its limitations: Estimates of total diversity based on one million sequenced T cells were regarded as lower bounds and as underestimates. Observed TCR beta diversity correlated strongly with the percentage of naive T cells measured by flow cytometry. Compared with the aged group, the long-lived group had more naive CD4+ T cells, fewer expanded clones and increased TCR diversity, a pattern suggesting age selection. Bulk unsorted PBMC profiling prevented conclusive comparison of naive and antigen-experienced compartments. As age increased, observed TCR beta diversity per million T cells dropped in a roughly linear way, and a significant reduction was already evident by age 40. Because donor CMV infection status was unknown, age-related changes in expanded clonotypes were potentially confounded.

Per the germline V gene (reference sequence), DFQATT is the CDR1 and SNEGSKA is the CDR2. Trimming costs V 3 bases and J 4 bases, and their ends lie 16 bases apart. The CDR3 covers 16 residues, taking in both the cysteine and the phenylalanine. The sequence is cut down to CDR3 DNA, 48 bases in frame from base 1. The donors were some 36 Caucasian individuals from Russia, aged about 6 to 100 years, who were systemically healthy. Each donor gave ten milliliters of peripheral blood, collected into EDTA-treated Vacutainer tubes. Ficoll-Paque density-gradient centrifugation was used to isolate PBMCs, with at least 6 million obtained per sample. Total RNA was extracted from PBMCs with Trizol reagent, with at least 5.5 micrograms obtained per sample. Naive CD45RAhigh/CD27high T cell percentages were measured by flow cytometry on a PBMC aliquot from every donor. The library relied on 5' RACE. The second PCR ran for about 6 to 12 cycles and used a J-beta primer mix along with a sample-barcoded 5' primer. Each TCR beta cDNA molecule received a unique molecular identifier from a template-switch 5' adaptor carrying 12 random nucleotides. Each sample yielded at least 3 million CDR3-containing paired-end reads. First-strand cDNA synthesis was performed from all RNA using the Mint cDNA synthesis kit, with priming by a TRBC-specific oligonucleotide. Following uracil-DNA glycosylase treatment, all cDNA underwent a first 18-cycle PCR with the universal primers M1SS and BC2_uni_R. Per the original workflow: For normalization, 1 million high-quality reads were randomly selected from each sample, with every read carrying a distinct molecular identifier. Instead of being binned into consensus sequences, reads with shared molecular identifiers were discarded. CDR3 identification, clonotype clustering and error correction used MiTCR with a Q25 quality threshold and the strictest error-elimination algorithm. A nonparametric unseen species model with Euler transformation was used to estimate a lower bound on total TCR beta diversity. The public sequencing data were trimmed at Q25 with fastp and processed into clonotypes with MiXCR by TCRdb, which kept only in-frame beta chains. Rows are combined by CDR3 protein, so each entry shows the most common genes and DNA. These V and J calls rely on TCRdb rather than the paper's analysis. The sample table lists fewer than 2,000,000 distinct CDR3 sequences, about two fifths of them with a count of one. The top ten clones comprise more than 20% of the sample.

There are a few counts of this clonotype. What this receptor recognizes is not known. One base away there is no much larger clone; base qualities are not given. This receptor was identified in a human donor in good health. Sequenced material: blood. The sequence joins TRBV20-1 to TRBJ1-6; a confident D gene designation cannot be given. The CDR3 corresponds to CSARSPIGRYNSPLHF. The DNA sequence follows: TGCAGTGCTAGGTCTCCGATCGGCAGATATAATTCACCCCTCCACTTT.